The source of this TCR beta chain is a study of T cells in Graves' hyperthyroidism and ophthalmopathy (dated by TCRdb to between 2018 and 2021). Some background on the complete study: Peripheral blood was sampled at the time of initial diagnosis, prior to any treatment. In addition, the study compared T-cell repertoires in thyroid tissue and in blood from about six Graves' hyperthyroidism patients. According to the paper, TCR Vbeta CDR3 sequencing was carried out on 135 peripheral blood samples, which came from approximately 41 ophthalmopathy, about 75 hyperthyroidism and about 17 progressor patients. To identify TCR V-J signatures that set the groups apart, the researchers used a discovery cohort of more than 95 patients, made up of 43 with Graves' ophthalmopathy and 57 with stable Graves' hyperthyroidism. The 75 to 100 discovery patients were randomly split 7:3 into training and test sets. Prospective prediction of ophthalmopathy was tested in an independent validation cohort consisting of about 19 hyperthyroidism patients and 15 or so patients who later progressed to ophthalmopathy. Once sampling was done, hyperthyroidism patients were given methimazole at a starting dose of 30 mg daily, whereas ophthalmopathy patients were given high-dose intravenous methylprednisolone.

This clonotype was counted many times. This clone's antigen is unknown. There are no base qualities to consult, and no much larger clone falls within one base. The TCR beta CDR3 regions were amplified from RNA transcripts. The TCR CDR3 was subjected to a first round of RT-PCR using the HTBI primer set and the Qiagen OneStep RT-PCR kit. Libraries were constructed in a second round of multiplex PCR, after which size selection and purification were carried out. Sequencing of the libraries was done on an Illumina HiSeq2000 using paired-end 100 bp reads. The paper's processing steps were these. SOAPnuke was used to process the raw data, removing reads that contained adapters or uncalled bases, had a mean Phred below 15, or lacked an exact match to the constant primer or identifier. COPE v1.2.5 was used to merge the high-quality paired reads, and each unique nucleotide sequence was defined as a clonotype. MiTCR v1.1 was used to align clonotypes to the IMGT TRBV, TRBD and TRBJ reference segments. The analysis was restricted to V-J combinations with a frequency above 0.0001, which together covered just over 99% of the repertoires. The TCS score was defined as F50 (clonal expansion) divided by E x V (chaos), with BLOSUM62-based TCRdist calculated between CDR3 peptides within each V-J. Welch's t-statistics and random forest reduced 450 to 600 V-J features to about 12, which were used in a naive Bayes classifier (R e1071). The Morisita-Horn index was used to measure how similar the thyroid and blood repertoires were. TCRdb reran the public reads through fastp at Q25 and MiXCR, keeping productive beta chains. Entries are consolidated by CDR3 protein sequence, retaining the most common genes and DNA. These V and J calls originate from TCRdb's pipeline instead of the authors' own analysis. The sample table lists about 840,000 distinct CDR3 sequences, roughly 37% of them with a count of one. Together, the top ten hold 7.5% to 9.5% of the sample.

Looking up the germline V gene yields CDR1 SGHVS and CDR2 FNYEAQ. Trimming leaves V shorter by 8 bases and J shorter by 2 bases, with the junction holding 0 bases beyond the gene matches. The CDR3 runs 11 amino acids, cysteine and phenylalanine included. Of the read, only the CDR3 DNA is kept; its 33 bases are in frame from base 1. Graves' hyperthyroidism was defined as stable when no progression to ophthalmopathy occurred over 18 months of follow-up. Hyperthyroidism patients were aged 18 to 65 years and newly diagnosed, with disease duration of less than 2 months. Any patient with an uncontrolled infection, another autoimmune disease, pregnancy or lactation was excluded. Clinical symptoms, serum thyroxine and TRAb, thyroid ultrasound, and orbital computed tomography formed the basis for the diagnoses. PBMCs were isolated from 8 to 10 ml of fresh peripheral blood by Ficoll-Paque density gradient centrifugation. Total RNA was extracted with Trizol reagent, and quality was checked on an Agilent 2100 Bioanalyzer.

What the work shows at the level of the full study, not this receptor alone: Sample size was not statistically predetermined, and investigators were not blinded to group allocation. In validation, the model predicted progression to ophthalmopathy a median of around six months before onset, with roughly 71% sensitivity and just under 75% specificity. In cross-validation, a model built on a 13 V-J signature told ophthalmopathy apart from stable hyperthyroidism with 85% to 90% sensitivity and roughly 81% specificity, and in testing the same model reached 80%/75%. Most expanded thyroid clonotypes (frequency above 0.001) were also detected in blood, a finding suggesting that blood repertoires may reflect thyroid immune responses.

The origin of this receptor is a man aged 18 to 35 with Graves' hyperthyroidism. Sequences were obtained from blood. The sequence links TRBV7-6 to TRBJ2-7, and 7 junction bases match TRBD2. The DNA sequence follows: TGTGCCAGCGCGGGGGCCTACGAGCAGTACTTC. The resulting protein is CASAGAYEQYF.